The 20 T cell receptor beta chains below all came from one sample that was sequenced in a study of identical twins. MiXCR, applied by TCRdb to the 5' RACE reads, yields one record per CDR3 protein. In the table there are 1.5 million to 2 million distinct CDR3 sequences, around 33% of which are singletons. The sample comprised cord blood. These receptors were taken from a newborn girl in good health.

The CDR3 is CASSLDAVETQYF. CDR3 in DNA: TGTGCCAGCAGCTTAGACGCAGTAGAGACCCAGTACTTC. The chain employs TRBV7-9 and TRBJ2-5; D unclear. Germline assignment: CDR1 SEHNR and CDR2 FQNEAQ (reference sequence). The CDR3 is 13 residues long. Trimming pared 1 base from V and 4 bases from J, leaving 7 bases between.

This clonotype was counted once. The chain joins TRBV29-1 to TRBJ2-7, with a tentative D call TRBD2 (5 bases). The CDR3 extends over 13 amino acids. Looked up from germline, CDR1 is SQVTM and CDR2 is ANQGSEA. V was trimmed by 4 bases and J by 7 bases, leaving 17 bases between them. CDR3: CSVGLPGYNEQYF. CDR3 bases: TGCAGCGTTGGACTCCCGGGGTACAATGAGCAGTACTTC.

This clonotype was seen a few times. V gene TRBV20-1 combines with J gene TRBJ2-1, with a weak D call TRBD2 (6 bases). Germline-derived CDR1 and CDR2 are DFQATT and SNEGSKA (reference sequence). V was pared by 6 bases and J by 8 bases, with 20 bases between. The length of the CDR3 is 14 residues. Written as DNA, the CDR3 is TGCAGTGCCAGCCGGGACTCCCTGACCGATGAGCAGTTCTTC. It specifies CSASRDSLTDEQFF.

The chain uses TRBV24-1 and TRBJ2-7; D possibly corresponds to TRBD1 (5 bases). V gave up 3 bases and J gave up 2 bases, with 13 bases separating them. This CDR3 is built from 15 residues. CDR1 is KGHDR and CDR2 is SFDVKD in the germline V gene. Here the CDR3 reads CATSDRTSFPYEQYF. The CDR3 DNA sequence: TGTGCCACCAGTGATCGGACATCGTTCCCCTACGAGCAGTACTTC.

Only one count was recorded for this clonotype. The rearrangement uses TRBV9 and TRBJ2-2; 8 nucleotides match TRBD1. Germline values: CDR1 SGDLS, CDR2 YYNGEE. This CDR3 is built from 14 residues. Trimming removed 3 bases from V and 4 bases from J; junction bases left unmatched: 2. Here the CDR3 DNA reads TGTGCCAGCAGCGCGGGACAGGCCACCGGGGAGCTGTTTTTT. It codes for CASSAGQATGELFF.

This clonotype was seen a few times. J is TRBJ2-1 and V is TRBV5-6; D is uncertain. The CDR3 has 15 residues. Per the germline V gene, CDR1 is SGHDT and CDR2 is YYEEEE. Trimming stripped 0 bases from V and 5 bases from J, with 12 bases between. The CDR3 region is CASSLDKGMNNEQFF. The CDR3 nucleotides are TGTGCCAGCAGCTTGGACAAAGGGATGAACAATGAGCAGTTCTTC. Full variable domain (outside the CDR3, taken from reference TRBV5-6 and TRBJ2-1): DAGVTQSPTHLIKTRGQQVTLRCSPKSGHDTVSWYQQALGQGPQFIFQYYEEEERQRGNFPDRFSGHQFPNYSSELNVNALLLGDSALYLCASSLDKGMNNEQFFGPGTRLTVL.

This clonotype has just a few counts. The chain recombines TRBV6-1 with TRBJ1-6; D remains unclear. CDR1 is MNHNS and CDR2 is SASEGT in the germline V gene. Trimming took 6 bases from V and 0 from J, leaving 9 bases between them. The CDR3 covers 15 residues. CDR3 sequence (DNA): TGTGCCAGCAGAGACCAAAGCTCCTATAATTCACCCCTCCACTTT. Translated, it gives CASRDQSSYNSPLHF.

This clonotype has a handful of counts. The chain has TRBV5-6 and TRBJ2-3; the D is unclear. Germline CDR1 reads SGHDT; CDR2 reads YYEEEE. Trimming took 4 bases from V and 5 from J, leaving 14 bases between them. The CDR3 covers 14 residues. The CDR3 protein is CASSLDPSGDTQYF. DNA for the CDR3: TGTGCCAGCAGCCTTGACCCGTCTGGAGATACGCAGTATTTT.

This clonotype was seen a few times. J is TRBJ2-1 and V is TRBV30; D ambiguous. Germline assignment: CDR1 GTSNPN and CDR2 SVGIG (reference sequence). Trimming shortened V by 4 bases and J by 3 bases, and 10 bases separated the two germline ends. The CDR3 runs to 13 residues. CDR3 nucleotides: TGTGCCTGGAATAGGGAAGTCTACAATGAGCAGTTCTTC. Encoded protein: CAWNREVYNEQFF.

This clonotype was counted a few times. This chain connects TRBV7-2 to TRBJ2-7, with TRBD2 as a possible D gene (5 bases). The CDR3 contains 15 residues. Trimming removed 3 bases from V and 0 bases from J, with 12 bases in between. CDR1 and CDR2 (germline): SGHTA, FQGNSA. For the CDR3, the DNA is TGTGCCAGCAGCTTCCAGCTAGCCAGCTCCTACGAGCAGTACTTC. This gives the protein CASSFQLASSYEQYF.

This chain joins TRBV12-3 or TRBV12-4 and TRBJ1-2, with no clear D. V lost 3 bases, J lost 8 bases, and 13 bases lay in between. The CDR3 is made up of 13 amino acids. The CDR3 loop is CASSLGSWKGYTF. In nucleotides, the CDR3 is TGTGCCAGCAGTTTGGGGAGTTGGAAAGGCTACACCTTC.

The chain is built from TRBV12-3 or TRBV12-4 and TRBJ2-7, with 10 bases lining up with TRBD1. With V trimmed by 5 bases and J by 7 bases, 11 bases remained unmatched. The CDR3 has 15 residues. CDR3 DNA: TGTGCCAGCAGTATACCCGGGACAGGGGCTTTAGAGCAGTACTTC. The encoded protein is CASSIPGTGALEQYF.

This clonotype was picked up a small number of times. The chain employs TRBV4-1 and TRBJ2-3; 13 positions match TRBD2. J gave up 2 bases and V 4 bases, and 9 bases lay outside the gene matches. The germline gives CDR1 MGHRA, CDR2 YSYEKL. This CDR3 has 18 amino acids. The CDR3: CASSPGPTSGRATDTQYF. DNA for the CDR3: TGCGCCAGCAGCCCGGGCCCCACTAGCGGGAGGGCCACAGATACGCAGTATTTT.

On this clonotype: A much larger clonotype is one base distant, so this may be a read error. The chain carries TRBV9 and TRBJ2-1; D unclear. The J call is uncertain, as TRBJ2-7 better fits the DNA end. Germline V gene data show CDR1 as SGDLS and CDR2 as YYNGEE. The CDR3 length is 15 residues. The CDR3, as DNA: TGTGCCAGCAGCCCCAGCACCAGCTCCTACAATGAGCAGTACTTC. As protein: CASSPSTSSYNEQYF.

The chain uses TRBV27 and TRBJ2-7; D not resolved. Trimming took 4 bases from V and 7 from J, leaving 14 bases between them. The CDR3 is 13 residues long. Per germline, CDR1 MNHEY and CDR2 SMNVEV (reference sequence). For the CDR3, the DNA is TGTGCCAGCAGTTGGAGTAAGTACAATGAGCAGTACTTC. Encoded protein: CASSWSKYNEQYF.

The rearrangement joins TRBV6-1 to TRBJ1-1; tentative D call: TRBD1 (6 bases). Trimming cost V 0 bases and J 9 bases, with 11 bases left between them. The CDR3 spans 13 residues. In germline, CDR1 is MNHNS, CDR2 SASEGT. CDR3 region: CASSEAADSKAFF. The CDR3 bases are TGTGCCAGCAGTGAAGCCGCGGACAGTAAAGCTTTCTTT.

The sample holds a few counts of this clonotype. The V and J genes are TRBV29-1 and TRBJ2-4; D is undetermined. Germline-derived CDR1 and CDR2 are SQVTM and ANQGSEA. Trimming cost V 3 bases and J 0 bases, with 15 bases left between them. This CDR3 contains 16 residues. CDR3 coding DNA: TGCAGCGTTGACTCCGGAGTCCCCAGAGCCAAAAACATTCAGTACTTC. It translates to CSVDSGVPRAKNIQYF.

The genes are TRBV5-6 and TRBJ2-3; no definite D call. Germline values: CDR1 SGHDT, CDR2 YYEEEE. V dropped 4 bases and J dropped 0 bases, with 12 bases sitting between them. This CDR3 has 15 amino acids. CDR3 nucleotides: TGTGCCAGCAGCGGGTTCTCCTCGAGCACAGATACGCAGTATTTT. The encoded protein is CASSGFSSSTDTQYF.

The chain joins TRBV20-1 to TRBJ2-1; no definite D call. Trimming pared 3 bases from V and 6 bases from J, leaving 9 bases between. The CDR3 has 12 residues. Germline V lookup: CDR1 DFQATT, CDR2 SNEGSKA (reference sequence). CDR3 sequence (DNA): TGCAGTGCTAGGGGCAGATCCAATGAGCAGTTCTTC. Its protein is CSARGRSNEQFF.

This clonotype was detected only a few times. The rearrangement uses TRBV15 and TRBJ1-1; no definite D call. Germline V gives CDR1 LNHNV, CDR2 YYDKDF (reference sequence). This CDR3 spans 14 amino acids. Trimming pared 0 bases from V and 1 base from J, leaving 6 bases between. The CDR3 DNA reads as TGTGCCACCAGCAGAGATCCCGCGAACACTGAAGCTTTCTTT. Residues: CATSRDPANTEAFF. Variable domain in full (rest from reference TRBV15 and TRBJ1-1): DAMVIQNPRYQVTQFGKPVTLSCSQTLNHNVMYWYQQKSSQAPKLLFHYYDKDFNNEADTPDNFQSRRPNTSFCFLDIRSPGLGDTAMYLCATSRDPANTEAFFGQGTRLTVV.